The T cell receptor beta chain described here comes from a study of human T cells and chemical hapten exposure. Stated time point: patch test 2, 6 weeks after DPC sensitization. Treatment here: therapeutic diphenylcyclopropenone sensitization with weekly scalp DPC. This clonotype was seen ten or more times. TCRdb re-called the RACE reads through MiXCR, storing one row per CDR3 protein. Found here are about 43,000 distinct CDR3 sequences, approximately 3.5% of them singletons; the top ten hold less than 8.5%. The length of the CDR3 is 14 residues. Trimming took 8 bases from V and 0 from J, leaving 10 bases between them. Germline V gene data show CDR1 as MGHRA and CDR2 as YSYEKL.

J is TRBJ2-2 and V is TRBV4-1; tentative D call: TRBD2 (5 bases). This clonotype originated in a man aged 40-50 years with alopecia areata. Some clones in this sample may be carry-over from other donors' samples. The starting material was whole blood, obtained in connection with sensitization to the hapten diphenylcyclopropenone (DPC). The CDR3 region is CASGGRTNTGELFF. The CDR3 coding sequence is TGCGCCAGCGGAGGACGGACGAACACCGGGGAGCTGTTTTTT.